This paragraph covers one T cell receptor (beta chain) sequence. Its antigen is currently unknown. This sample was included in a study of lymphopenia after photon versus proton radiotherapy. Study outcomes and limitations: Under photons, naive T cells and diversity fell while effector/memory populations rose.

The ends were cut back, 4 bases at V and 1 base at J, with 7 bases in the middle. Germline V gives CDR1 KGHSH, CDR2 LQKENI. This CDR3 comprises 13 residues. Clones were read by immunoSEQ multiplex PCR, and TCRdb kept only the in-frame ones, dropping some. Here the sample spans about 24,000 clones, over 80% being singletons. This sequence was found in a woman in her sixties or seventies with pancreatic cancer. The material sequenced was peripheral blood, taken from a patient treated with proton-based radiotherapy. The chain links TRBV18 to TRBJ1-1, with D hard to call. The CDR3 reads CASSRTENTEAFF. The DNA of the CDR3 is TGTGCCAGCTCACGAACGGAGAACACTGAAGCTTTCTTT.